Presented here are 32 T cell receptor beta chains from one specimen sequenced in a study of cytomegalovirus exposure and HLA in healthy donors. The PCR made use of 60 Vbeta and 13 Jbeta primers. The assay was immunoSEQ multiplex PCR, and TCRdb's table has in-frame clones only and misses some. The table shows 150,000 to 200,000 clones, with about 80% occurring only once. Sequenced sample: PBMCs. The source of these receptors is a man aged 18 to 30 in good health and CMV-seropositive.

The V and J genes are TRBV6-1 and TRBJ1-1; D might be TRBD1 (6 bases). Germline assignment: CDR1 MNHNS and CDR2 SASEGT. Trimming removed 4 bases from V and 7 bases from J, with 13 bases in between. The CDR3 extends over 13 amino acids. The DNA of the CDR3 is TGTGCCAGCAGTGTAGGGGACACCTTTGAAGCTTTCTTT. Encoded protein: CASSVGDTFEAFF.

The chain combines TRBV27 with TRBJ2-3, with TRBD2 identical over 7 bases. CDR1 is MNHEY, CDR2 SMNVEV, per germline (reference sequence). This CDR3 is built from 15 residues. The V gene end was trimmed by 6 bases and the J gene end by 0 bases; junction bases not matched to a gene: 6. The CDR3 sequence: CASRKLALSTDTQYF. The CDR3 DNA is TGTGCCAGCAGGAAACTAGCGCTAAGCACAGATACGCAGTATTTT.

On this clone: The sample has other DNA sequences that encode this CDR3 too. The chain couples TRBV18 to TRBJ2-3; tentative D call: TRBD2 (6 bases). This CDR3 comprises 13 residues. The germline gives CDR1 KGHSH, CDR2 LQKENI. The V gene lost 3 bases and the J gene lost 3 bases, with 7 bases spanning the gap. Here the CDR3 reads CASSPGGTDTQYF. DNA for the CDR3: TGTGCCAGCTCACCTGGAGGGACAGATACGCAGTATTTT.

For the CDR3, the DNA is TGTGCCAGCAGTCCGGGACTAGTGGGGCAAGAGACCCAGTACTTC. Translated, it gives CASSPGLVGQETQYF. The J gene is TRBJ2-5, the V gene TRBV6-1; 8 bases fit TRBD2. V shed 5 bases and J 2 bases; nucleotides not matched to a gene: 7. Germline assignment: CDR1 MNHNS and CDR2 SASEGT. The CDR3 is 15 amino acids.

CDR3 residues: CASSQLTQESNQPQHF. CDR3 DNA sequence: TGTGCCAGCAGCCAATTAACCCAAGAGAGCAATCAGCCCCAGCATTTT. V and J are TRBV16 and TRBJ1-5; D is undetermined. Germline assignment: CDR1 KGHSY and CDR2 FQNENV. The CDR3 is 16 amino acids. The germline V and J ends were trimmed by 1 base and 1 base, with 11 bases remaining between them.

The chain carries TRBV18 and TRBJ1-2; the match to TRBD1 covers 7 bases. Unmatched junction bases numbered 3, after V lost 3 bases and J lost 5 bases. Germline V gene sequence: CDR1 KGHSH, CDR2 LQKENI. CDR3 length equals 13 residues. CDR3 DNA: TGTGCCAGCTCACCCCCGACAGGGTATGGCTACACCTTC. Its translation is CASSPPTGYGYTF.

The chain employs TRBV18 and TRBJ2-7, with 9 bases fitting TRBD1. The germline V gene encodes CDR1 KGHSH and CDR2 LQKENI. V gave up 6 bases and J gave up 3 bases; unmatched junction bases: 6. This CDR3 is built from 14 residues. The CDR3 sequence: CASSQGTGNYEQYF. For the CDR3, the DNA is TGTGCCAGCTCTCAAGGGACAGGGAACTACGAGCAGTACTTC.

The chain joins TRBV4-3 to TRBJ2-7; TRBD2 might be the D (6 bases). CDR3 length: 15 amino acids. Per germline, CDR1 LGHNA and CDR2 YSLEER. Trimming took off 0 bases at V and 2 bases at J, with 11 bases between the two ends. The CDR3 reads CASSQDTGSPYEQYF. Written as DNA, the CDR3 is TGCGCCAGCAGCCAAGACACCGGGAGCCCCTACGAGCAGTACTTC.

The genes are TRBV6-5 and TRBJ1-1; 7 nucleotides match TRBD1. J lost 7 bases, V lost 6 bases, and 14 bases had no gene match. This CDR3 region has 15 residues. CDR1 is MNHEY, CDR2 SVGAGI, per germline. As DNA, the CDR3 is TGTGCCAGCAGCACAGTACAGGGGCGGAGAAGTGAAGCTTTCTTT. This translates into CASSTVQGRRSEAFF.

The rearrangement joins TRBV9 to TRBJ2-3, with D possibly matching TRBD1 (5 bases). This CDR3 region has 15 residues. Germline lookup yields CDR1 SGDLS and CDR2 YYNGEE. Deletions cut 3 bases from V and 2 bases from J, with 13 bases between. The CDR3 here is CASSASGFPTDTQYF. The CDR3 DNA is TGTGCCAGCAGCGCTTCAGGGTTCCCCACAGATACGCAGTATTTT.

This clone showed up just a few times. This chain connects TRBV7-2 to TRBJ1-1; weak D call: TRBD1 (6 bases). The CDR3 covers 13 residues. Germline V CDR1 and CDR2: SGHTA, FQGNSA. Trimming took off 4 bases at V and 2 bases at J, with 8 bases between the two ends. The CDR3 protein is CASSWGQNTEAFF. CDR3 nucleotide sequence: TGTGCCAGCAGCTGGGGACAAAACACTGAAGCTTTCTTT.

J is TRBJ1-1 and V is TRBV7-6; D unclear. V was pared by 8 bases and J by 1 base, with 8 bases between. The CDR3 has 12 amino acids. In germline, CDR1 is SGHVS, CDR2 FNYEAQ. CDR3 region: CASGTGNTEAFF. The CDR3 bases are TGTGCCAGCGGAACGGGGAACACTGAAGCTTTCTTT.

This rearrangement joins TRBV14 to TRBJ2-7, with a weak D call TRBD1 (6 bases). This CDR3 has 16 amino acids. V gave up 0 bases and J gave up 2 bases, with 14 bases separating them. The germline V gene encodes CDR1 SGHDN and CDR2 FVKESK. CDR3 coding DNA: TGTGCCAGCAGCCAAGACGTGACAGGTGGGACCTACGAGCAGTACTTC. It specifies CASSQDVTGGTYEQYF.

V is TRBV18 and J is TRBJ1-2, with 8 bases that match TRBD1. The germline V gene has CDR1 KGHSH and CDR2 LQKENI. Trimming removed 3 bases from V and 6 bases from J; junction bases left unmatched: 3. The CDR3 has 13 amino acids. The CDR3 coding sequence is TGTGCCAGCTCACCTGGACAGGGCAATGGCTACACCTTC. The encoded protein is CASSPGQGNGYTF.

The gene calls are TRBV19 and TRBJ2-3; 7 bases match TRBD2. Germline V gene lookup returns CDR1 LNHDA and CDR2 SQIVND (reference sequence). V trimming: 2 bases; J trimming: 4 bases; junction bases outside the gene matches: 18. The CDR3 totals 19 residues. CDR3 DNA sequence: TGTGCCAGTAGTATATGGGGTTGGGCTAGTGGGGGGGAGGCAGATACGCAGTATTTT. Residues: CASSIWGWASGGEADTQYF.

The chain has TRBV11-2 and TRBJ2-7, with TRBD2 matching over 11 bases. Germline CDR1 is SGHAT and CDR2 is FQNNGV. This CDR3 has 15 amino acids. The V and J ends lost 4 bases and 3 bases, in that order; junction bases with no gene match: 5. CDR3: CASSSPGLAVYEQYF. In DNA form, the CDR3 reads TGTGCCAGCAGCTCACCGGGACTAGCGGTCTACGAGCAGTACTTC.

The rearrangement joins TRBV28 to TRBJ2-7; possible D gene TRBD2, 6 bases. The V gene's germline CDR1 is MDHEN and CDR2 SYDVKM. Between the trimmed V and J ends, which lost 1 base and 1 base, there was a span of 20 bases. The CDR3 length is 18 residues. CDR3: CASSLSWDSPVVSYEQYF. For the CDR3, the DNA is TGTGCCAGCAGTTTATCGTGGGACTCACCTGTGGTTTCCTACGAGCAGTACTTC. Variable domain in full (rest from reference TRBV28 and TRBJ2-7): DVKVTQSSRYLVKRTGEKVFLECVQDMDHENMFWYRQDPGLGLRLIYFSYDVKMKEKGDIPEGYSVSREKKERFSLILESASTNQTSMYLCASSLSWDSPVVSYEQYFGPGTRLTVT.

This rearrangement joins TRBV5-6 to TRBJ1-1, with 7 bases identical to TRBD1. V gave up 4 bases and J gave up 2 bases; unmatched junction bases: 5. The CDR3 length is 14 residues. CDR1 SGHDT and CDR2 YYEEEE come from the germline V gene. The CDR3 DNA reads as TGTGCCAGCAGCGACCGACAGGGTAACACTGAAGCTTTCTTT. Encoded protein: CASSDRQGNTEAFF.

In the case of this clone: The CDR3 ends on some other residue instead of the conserved phenylalanine or tryptophan, so this is likely a read error. V and J are TRBV6-5 and TRBJ1-6, with 8 nucleotides matching TRBD1. V lost 5 bases to trimming and J lost 10 bases; unmatched junction nucleotides: 10. Germline CDR1 reads MNHEY; CDR2 reads SVGAGI. This CDR3 spans 15 amino acids. The CDR3 spells CASSKTGGSGSPLHL. The CDR3 DNA reads TGTGCCAGCAGTAAAACAGGGGGATCAGGATCACCCCTCCACCTT.

CDR3 sequence reads: CASSPSGRANTQYF. The CDR3 nucleotides read TGTGCCAGTAGCCCTAGCGGGAGGGCTAATACGCAGTATTTT. The chain uses TRBV19 and TRBJ2-3; 12 bases agree with TRBD2. Germline trimming cut 6 bases from V and 7 bases from J; bases unmatched to any gene: 5. Germline V gene lookup returns CDR1 LNHDA and CDR2 SQIVND (reference sequence). CDR3 length: 14 residues.

The rearrangement joins TRBV30 to TRBJ2-3, with 14 nucleotides matching TRBD2. Germline CDR1 is GTSNPN and CDR2 is SVGIG (reference sequence). CDR3 length: 16 amino acids. V trimming: 4 bases; J trimming: 8 bases; junction bases outside the gene matches: 11. CDR3 region: CAWTPGTSGSRGTQYF. The CDR3, as DNA: TGTGCCTGGACCCCCGGGACTAGCGGGAGTAGGGGTACGCAGTATTTT. Based on the CDR3 plus reference TRBV30 and TRBJ2-3, the full variable domain is SQTIHQWPATLVQPVGSPLSLECTVEGTSNPNLYWYRQAAGRGLQLLFYSVGIGQISSEVPQNLSASRPQDRQFILSSKKLLLSDSGFYLCAWTPGTSGSRGTQYFGPGTRLTVL.

The J gene is TRBJ2-5, the V gene TRBV13, with TRBD1 identical over 9 bases. The DNA end favors TRBJ2-7, so the J call may be wrong. There are 15 residues in the CDR3. Germline V gene sequence: CDR1 PRHDT, CDR2 FYEKMQ (reference sequence). The CDR3 DNA is TGTGCCAGCAGCACCCGGACAGGGGAACTCTACGAGCAGTACTTC. It codes for CASSTRTGELYEQYF.

CDR3 in amino acids: CASSTRGIGNIQYF. The CDR3 DNA is TGTGCCAGCAGTACACGGGGTATAGGAAACATTCAGTACTTC. The V call is TRBV27, the J call TRBJ2-4; a weak D match, TRBD2 (5 bases). The CDR3 has 14 amino acids. The V end lost 5 bases, the J end lost 6 bases, and 14 bases lay between the germline ends. Germline V gene data show CDR1 as MNHEY and CDR2 as SMNVEV (reference sequence).

The rearrangement links TRBV5-1 to TRBJ2-7, with D maybe TRBD1 (5 bases). The CDR3 length is 14 residues. V was pared by 4 bases and J by 1 base, with 12 bases between. From germline, CDR1 is SGHRS and CDR2 YFSETQ. The CDR3, as DNA: TGCGCCAGCAGCCCGAGAACAGGATCCTACGAGCAGTACTTC. Translated: CASSPRTGSYEQYF.

The rearrangement joins TRBV7-2 to TRBJ2-1, with D tentatively TRBD2 (7 bases). The CDR3 has 14 amino acids. The V and J ends lost 1 base and 7 bases respectively, with 11 bases between them. The germline CDR1 and CDR2 sequences are SGHTA and FQGNSA. The CDR3: CASSLGGGANEQFF. CDR3 nucleotides: TGTGCCAGCAGCTTAGGTGGGGGGGCTAATGAGCAGTTCTTC.

The chain recombines TRBV7-2 with TRBJ1-1, with D tentatively TRBD1 (6 bases). Germline V CDR1 and CDR2: SGHTA, FQGNSA. The length of the CDR3 is 15 residues. Trimming stripped 2 bases from V and 5 bases from J, with 15 bases between. CDR3 DNA: TGTGCCAGCAGCTTACTCGGCAGGGGAAGGACTGAAGCTTTCTTT. Translating it yields CASSLLGRGRTEAFF.

The V call is TRBV7-3, the J call TRBJ2-6; D is ambiguous. The CDR3 contains 15 residues. The germline gives CDR1 SGHTA, CDR2 FQGTGA. V lost 4 bases, J lost 1 base, and 8 bases lay in between. CDR3 DNA: TGTGCCAGCAGCTCCGGGTATTCTGGGGCCAACGTCCTGACTTTC. It is translated as CASSSGYSGANVLTF.

The chain recombines TRBV6-6 with TRBJ1-3; 8 nucleotides line up with TRBD1. This CDR3 has 15 residues. Germline trimming cut 6 bases from V and 3 bases from J; bases unmatched to any gene: 7. Germline V CDR1 and CDR2: MNHNY, SVGAGI (reference sequence). CDR3 region: CASRSTGGDGNTIYF. The CDR3 bases are TGTGCCAGCAGGTCTACAGGGGGGGATGGAAACACCATATATTTT.

Concerning this clone: In this CDR3 the conserved last residue, phenylalanine or tryptophan, is missing, so a read error is likely. The gene calls are TRBV2 and TRBJ1-6; tentative D call: TRBD1 (6 bases). V was trimmed by 2 bases and J by 8 bases, leaving 16 bases between them. Germline CDR1 SNHLY, CDR2 FYNNEI. The CDR3 is made up of 16 amino acids. The CDR3 loop reads CASSEWGRQVHSPLHL. CDR3 coding DNA: TGTGCCAGCAGTGAATGGGGGCGCCAAGTACATTCACCCCTCCACCTT.

This sequence joins TRBV5-1 and TRBJ1-4; 7 bases map to TRBD1. The CDR3 has 16 amino acids. The V gene's germline CDR1 is SGHRS and CDR2 YFSETQ. V dropped 3 bases and J dropped 8; count of bases not matched to a gene: 13. The CDR3 coding sequence is TGCGCCAGCAGCTATTTACCTACAGGGGAACAAGAAAAACTGTTTTTT. It codes for CASSYLPTGEQEKLFF. Full variable domain (outside the CDR3, taken from reference TRBV5-1 and TRBJ1-4): KAGVTQTPRYLIKTRGQQVTLSCSPISGHRSVSWYQQTPGQGLQFLFEYFSETQRNKGNFPGRFSGRQFSNSRSEMNVSTLELGDSALYLCASSYLPTGEQEKLFFGSGTQLSVL.

The chain combines TRBV19 with TRBJ2-7, with 14 bases identical to TRBD2. V shed 0 bases and J 3 bases; nucleotides not matched to a gene: 1. The CDR3 extends over 16 amino acids. Germline V gene sequence: CDR1 LNHDA, CDR2 SQIVND (reference sequence). CDR3 region: CASSIDGTSGSYEQYF. DNA for the CDR3: TGTGCCAGTAGTATAGACGGGACTAGCGGGAGCTACGAGCAGTACTTC.

This chain's CDR3 is CASSSQGGHGETQYF. CDR3 nucleotide sequence: TGTGCCAGTAGTAGTCAGGGGGGTCATGGAGAGACCCAGTACTTC. The chain has TRBV19 and TRBJ2-5, with a tentative D call TRBD1 (7 bases). The CDR3 is made up of 15 amino acids. Germline-derived CDR1 and CDR2 are LNHDA and SQIVND (reference sequence). V lost 4 bases and J 4 bases, leaving 16 bases between the germline ends.